These T cell receptor beta chains were read from a single sample in a study of blood T cell repertoires in COVID-19. Data came from immunoSEQ multiplex PCR; TCRdb stores just in-frame clones and leaves some out. The data show a few hundred thousand clones, with 80% to 90% seen just once and around 9.3% held by the top ten. Sequenced sample: peripheral blood. These receptors all come from a woman of 80 years or more with acute or convalescent COVID-19. The CDR3 runs from the conserved cysteine through the conserved F or W. Fields, in order: J gene, V gene, D gene, clone size, CDR3 protein, CDR3 DNA. D genes are given only for firm matches. Clone size is not always given. Where it is, it says once, few, many or a class for expanded clones.

TRBJ1-5	TRBV19	.	.	CASRQANGGPQHF	TGTGCCAGTAGACAGGCCAACGGGGGGCCCCAGCATTTT
TRBJ2-7	TRBV23-1	.	once	CASRGTAKLPYEQYF	TGCGCCAGCAGGGGGACTGCCAAATTGCCCTACGAGCAGTACTTC
TRBJ2-6	TRBV9	.	.	CASSVADAAASGANVLTF	TGTGCCAGCAGCGTAGCTGACGCGGCGGCATCTGGGGCCAACGTCCTGACTTTC
TRBJ2-2	TRBV5-1	.	.	CASSLSTANTGELFF	TGCGCCAGCAGCTTGAGTACAGCGAACACCGGGGAGCTGTTTTTT
TRBJ2-1	TRBV28	TRBD2	few	CASRLFRILAGDYNEQFF	TGTGCCAGCAGGCTTTTCCGTATCCTAGCGGGAGACTACAATGAGCAGTTCTTC
TRBJ1-2	TRBV3-1/TRBV3-2	.	.	CASSLSPLANYGYTF	TGTGCCAGCAGCCTTTCCCCACTAGCTAACTATGGCTACACCTTC
TRBJ2-1	TRBV19	TRBD2	many	CASTIAGGNEQFF	TGTGCCAGTACTATAGCGGGGGGCAATGAGCAGTTCTTC
TRBJ2-3	TRBV7-2	TRBD2	.	CASRTSGGGTDTQYF	TGTGCCAGCAGGACTAGCGGGGGGGGGACAGATACGCAGTATTTT
TRBJ2-1	TRBV7-3	.	.	CASSFMSSYNEQFF	TGTGCCAGCAGCTTTATGAGCTCCTACAATGAGCAGTTCTTC
TRBJ2-5	TRBV5-1	.	.	CASSLLVDQETQYF	TGCGCCAGCAGCTTGTTAGTCGACCAAGAGACCCAGTACTTC
TRBJ1-1	TRBV9	.	.	CASSAGGTEAFF	TGTGCCAGCAGCGCCGGGGGCACTGAAGCTTTCTTT
TRBJ1-2	TRBV11-1	.	.	CASSLSPGSNTGGYTF	TGTGCCAGCAGCTTAAGTCCCGGGTCGAATACTGGTGGCTACACCTTC
TRBJ1-2	TRBV7-9	.	.	CASSLVITSNYGYTF	TGTGCCAGCAGCTTGGTTATAACTTCTAACTATGGCTACACCTTC
TRBJ2-7	TRBV29-1	.	few	CSVGDNYEQYF	TGCAGCGTGGGCGACAACTACGAGCAGTACTTC
TRBJ2-1	TRBV10-2	TRBD2	.	CASRIAGGDEQFF	TGCGCCAGCAGGATAGCGGGAGGAGATGAGCAGTTCTTC
TRBJ2-3	TRBV23-1	TRBD1	.	CASSLEVDRTPCTDTQYF	TGCGCCAGCAGTCTCGAGGTGGACAGGACCCCCTGCACAGATACGCAGTATTTT
TRBJ1-1	TRBV10-1	.	once	CARQQGRGNTEAFF	TGCGCCAGGCAACAGGGCCGAGGGAACACTGAAGCTTTCTTT
TRBJ2-2	TRBV4-1	TRBD1	few	CASSPQGPNTGELFF	TGCGCCAGCAGCCCACAGGGGCCAAACACCGGGGAGCTGTTTTTT
TRBJ2-1	TRBV7-3	.	.	CASSPNILGSEQFF	TGTGCCAGCAGCCCTAACATCCTTGGGAGTGAGCAGTTCTTC
TRBJ1-2	TRBV12-3/TRBV12-4	.	.	CASSPQGRYGYTF	TGTGCCAGCAGCCCACAGGGCCGCTATGGCTACACCTTC
TRBJ2-7	TRBV5-4	TRBD1	.	CASSLGDRDHEQYF	TGTGCCAGCAGCTTGGGGGACAGGGATCACGAGCAGTACTTC
TRBJ1-4	TRBV9	TRBD1	.	CASSGAGQGLMATNEKLFF	TGTGCCAGCAGCGGAGCGGGACAGGGGTTGATGGCAACTAATGAAAAACTGTTTTTT
TRBJ2-5	TRBV7-7	TRBD1	.	CASSLGTGAVATQYF	TGTGCTAGCAGCTTGGGGACAGGGGCGGTTGCGACCCAGTACTTC
TRBJ1-1	TRBV27	TRBD1	.	CASSFGQGLGNTEAFF	TGTGCCAGCAGTTTTGGACAGGGGTTGGGGAACACTGAAGCTTTCTTT
TRBJ2-3	TRBV11-3	.	.	CASSFTWQTGISSTDTQYF	TGTGCCAGCAGCTTTACGTGGCAAACAGGAATCTCTAGCACAGATACGCAGTATTTT
TRBJ2-5	TRBV5-1	TRBD1	.	CASSQDRGKETQYF	TGCGCCAGCAGCCAGGACAGGGGCAAAGAGACCCAGTACTTC
TRBJ1-4	TRBV9	TRBD1	.	CASSPGGLAGEKLFF	TGTGCCAGCAGCCCAGGGGGATTGGCAGGCGAAAAACTGTTTTTT
TRBJ2-7	TRBV6-1	.	.	CASSEGRGTYEQYF	TGTGCCAGCAGTGAAGGTAGAGGCACCTACGAGCAGTACTTC
TRBJ2-1	TRBV6-6	.	few	CASSYSYLRGNEQFF	TGTGCCAGCAGTTACAGCTATCTTAGGGGCAATGAGCAGTTCTTC
TRBJ2-7	TRBV9	.	.	CASSVGQGGTYEQYF	TGTGCCAGCAGCGTCGGCCAGGGGGGAACCTACGAGCAGTACTTC
TRBJ2-1	TRBV5-4	.	.	CASSLESASSYNEQFF	TGTGCCAGCAGCTTGGAATCCGCGAGCTCCTACAATGAGCAGTTCTTC
TRBJ1-4	TRBV5-5	TRBD1	.	CASSWGTGVTNEKLFF	TGTGCCAGCAGCTGGGGGACAGGGGTAACTAATGAAAAACTGTTTTTT
TRBJ2-2	TRBV7-8	TRBD2	.	CASRLLAGDPSNTGELFF	TGTGCCAGCAGGTTACTAGCGGGAGACCCTTCGAACACCGGGGAGCTGTTTTTT
TRBJ1-5	TRBV28	.	once	CASSGNNQPQHF	TGTGCCAGCTCAGGGAACAATCAGCCCCAGCATTTT
TRBJ2-3	TRBV21-1	.	.	CASSPPAALVGGRNTQYF	TGTGCCAGCAGCCCCCCAGCGGCGTTAGTGGGGGGGAGGAATACGCAGTATTTT
TRBJ2-7	TRBV19	.	.	CASSMRERAEEQYF	TGTGCCAGTAGTATGCGGGAAAGGGCCGAGGAGCAGTACTTC
TRBJ1-1	TRBV19	.	.	CASSWSWRNTEAFF	TGTGCCAGTAGTTGGAGCTGGCGAAACACTGAAGCTTTCTTT
TRBJ2-7	TRBV10-3	.	.	CAISESRQLSYEQYF	TGTGCCATCAGTGAGTCAAGACAGCTTTCCTACGAGCAGTACTTC
TRBJ1-2	TRBV24-1	TRBD1	once	CATSATGVNYGYTF	TGTGCCACCAGTGCGACAGGGGTTAACTATGGCTACACCTTC
TRBJ2-5	TRBV19	.	.	CASSKTREETQYF	TGTGCCAGTAGTAAGACTAGGGAGGAGACCCAGTACTTC
TRBJ2-1	TRBV24-1	TRBD2	.	CATSDRTSGGAFLSYNEQFF	TGTGCCACCAGTGATCGGACTAGCGGGGGGGCCTTCCTCTCCTACAATGAGCAGTTCTTC
TRBJ2-7	TRBV18	.	once	CASSPPLLQDLSYEQYF	TGTGCCAGCTCACCACCCCTCTTACAGGACCTCTCCTACGAGCAGTACTTC
TRBJ2-2	TRBV6-5	.	many	CASRRVSNTGELFF	TGTGCCAGCAGACGCGTCTCGAACACCGGGGAGCTGTTTTTT
TRBJ2-3	TRBV5-1	.	.	CASSLDRGTDTQYF	TGCGCCAGCAGCTTGGACCGGGGGACAGATACGCAGTATTTT
TRBJ2-7	TRBV4-1	TRBD2	many	CASSQDPLIAGVTSYEQYF	TGCGCCAGCAGCCAAGATCCCCTAATAGCGGGGGTTACCTCCTACGAGCAGTACTTC
TRBJ2-1	TRBV10-3	TRBD2	.	CATHGASGYNEQFF	TGTGCCACCCACGGGGCTAGCGGGTACAATGAGCAGTTCTTC
TRBJ1-1	TRBV10-3	.	.	CAISAQGEAFF	TGTGCCATCAGTGCGCAGGGGGAAGCTTTCTTT
TRBJ1-6	TRBV19	TRBD1	.	CASGTGGYSPLHF	TGTGCCAGTGGGACAGGGGGTTATTCACCCCTCCACTTT
TRBJ2-1	TRBV30	TRBD1	.	CAWVRDRGYNEQFF	TGTGCCTGGGTCCGGGACAGGGGCTACAATGAGCAGTTCTTC
TRBJ1-2	TRBV19	.	.	CASSTVTRGNYGYTF	TGTGCCAGTAGTACCGTGACCAGGGGTAACTATGGCTACACCTTC